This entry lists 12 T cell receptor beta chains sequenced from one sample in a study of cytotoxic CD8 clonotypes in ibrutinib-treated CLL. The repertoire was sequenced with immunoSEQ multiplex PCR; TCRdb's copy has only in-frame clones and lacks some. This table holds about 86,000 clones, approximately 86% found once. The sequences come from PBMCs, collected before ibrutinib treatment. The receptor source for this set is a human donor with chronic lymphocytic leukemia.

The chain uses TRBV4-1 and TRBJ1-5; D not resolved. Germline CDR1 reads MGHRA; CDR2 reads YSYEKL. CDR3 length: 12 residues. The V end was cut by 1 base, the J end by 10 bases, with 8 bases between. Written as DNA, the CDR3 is TGCGCCAGCAGCCAAGCCGAAGGCCCCCAGCATTTT. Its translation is CASSQAEGPQHF.

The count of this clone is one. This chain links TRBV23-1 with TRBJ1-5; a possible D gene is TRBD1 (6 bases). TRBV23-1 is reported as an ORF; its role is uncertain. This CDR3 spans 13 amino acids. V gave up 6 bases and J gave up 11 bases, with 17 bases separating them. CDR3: CASSQQGPGTQHF. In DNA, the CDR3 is TGCGCCAGCAGCCAGCAGGGGCCGGGGACCCAGCATTTT.

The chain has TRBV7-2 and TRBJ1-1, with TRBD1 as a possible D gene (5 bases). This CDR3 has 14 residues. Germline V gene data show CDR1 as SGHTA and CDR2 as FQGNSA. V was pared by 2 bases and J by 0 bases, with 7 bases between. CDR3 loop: CASSLWDVNTEAFF. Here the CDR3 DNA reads TGTGCCAGCAGCTTATGGGACGTGAACACTGAAGCTTTCTTT.

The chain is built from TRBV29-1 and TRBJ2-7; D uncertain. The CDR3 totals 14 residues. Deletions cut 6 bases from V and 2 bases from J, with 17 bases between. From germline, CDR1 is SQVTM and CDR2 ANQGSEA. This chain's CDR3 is CSVKVGLGTYEQYF. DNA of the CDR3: TGCAGCGTCAAAGTAGGATTGGGGACCTACGAGCAGTACTTC.

CDR3 DNA: TGTGCCAGCACCAAAATTACAGGATCCCCACTTGAAGCTTTCTTT. Its protein is CASTKITGSPLEAFF. J is TRBJ1-1 and V is TRBV28, with D perhaps TRBD1 (5 bases). Germline V lookup: CDR1 MDHEN, CDR2 SYDVKM. The CDR3 consists of 15 residues. V shed 7 bases and J shed 7 bases, with 22 bases lying between them.

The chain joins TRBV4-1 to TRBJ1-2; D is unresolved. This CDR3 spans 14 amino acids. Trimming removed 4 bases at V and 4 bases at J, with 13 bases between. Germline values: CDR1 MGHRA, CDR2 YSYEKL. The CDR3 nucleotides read TGCGCCAGCAGCCTCCGATCGGGGTCCTATGGCTACACCTTC. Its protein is CASSLRSGSYGYTF.

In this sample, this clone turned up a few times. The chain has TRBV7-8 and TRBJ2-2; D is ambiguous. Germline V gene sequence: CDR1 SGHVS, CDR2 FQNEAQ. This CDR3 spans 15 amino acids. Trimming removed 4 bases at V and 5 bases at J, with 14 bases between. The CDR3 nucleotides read TGTGCCAGCAGCTCGGGCCACAAAGGGACCGGGGAGCTGTTTTTT. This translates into CASSSGHKGTGELFF.

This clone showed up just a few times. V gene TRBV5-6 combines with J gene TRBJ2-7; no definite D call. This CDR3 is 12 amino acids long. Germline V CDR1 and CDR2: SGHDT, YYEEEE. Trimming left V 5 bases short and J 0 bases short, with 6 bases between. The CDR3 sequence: CASSQSSYEQYF. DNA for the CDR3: TGTGCCAGCAGTCAAAGCTCCTACGAGCAGTACTTC.

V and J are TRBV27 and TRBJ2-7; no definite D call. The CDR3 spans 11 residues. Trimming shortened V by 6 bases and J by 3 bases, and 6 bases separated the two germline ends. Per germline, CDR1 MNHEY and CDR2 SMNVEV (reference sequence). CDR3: CASSRGYEQYF. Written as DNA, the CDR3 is TGTGCCAGCAGCCGCGGCTACGAGCAGTACTTC.

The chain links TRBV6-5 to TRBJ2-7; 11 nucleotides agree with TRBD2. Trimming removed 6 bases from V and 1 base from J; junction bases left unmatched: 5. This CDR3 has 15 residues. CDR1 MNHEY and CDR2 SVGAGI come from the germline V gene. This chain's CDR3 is CASRSGTSGSYEQYF. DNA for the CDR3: TGTGCCAGCAGATCCGGGACTAGCGGTTCCTACGAGCAGTACTTC.

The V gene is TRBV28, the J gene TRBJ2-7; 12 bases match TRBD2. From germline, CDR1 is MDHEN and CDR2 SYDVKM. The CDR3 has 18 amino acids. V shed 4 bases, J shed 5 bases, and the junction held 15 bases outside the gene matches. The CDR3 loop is CASSYLAGGGPLRNEQYF. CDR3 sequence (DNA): TGTGCCAGCAGTTATCTAGCGGGAGGGGGCCCTTTGAGAAACGAGCAGTACTTC.

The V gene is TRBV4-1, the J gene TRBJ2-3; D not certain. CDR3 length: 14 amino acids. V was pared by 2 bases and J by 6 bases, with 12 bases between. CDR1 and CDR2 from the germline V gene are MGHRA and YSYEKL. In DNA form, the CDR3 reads TGCGCCAGCAGCCAAATACGGGCCGGGGATACGCAGTATTTT. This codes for CASSQIRAGDTQYF.